These T cell receptor beta chains were read from a single sample in a study of blood T cell repertoires in COVID-19. Method: immunoSEQ multiplex PCR; TCRdb's copy keeps in-frame clones and lacks some. The sample includes 300,000 to 400,000 clones, 88% of them seen just once. The sequenced material came from peripheral blood. Receptors were obtained from a woman in her 30s with COVID-19, enrolled during active disease. The CDR3 runs from the conserved cysteine through the conserved F or W. A D gene is named only where the DNA matches it firmly. Rows give clone size only sometimes, using once, few, many, or a class for an expanded clone.

D,J,V,length,size,DNA,CDR3
-,TRBJ2-2,TRBV10-1,15,once,TGCGCCAGCAGTGACGTCTCCTTGAACACCGGGGAGCTGTTTTTT,CASSDVSLNTGELFF
-,TRBJ2-7,TRBV7-8,14,-,TGTGCCAGCAGCTTACTTGCGGGTCCCCTCGAGCAGTACTTC,CASSLLAGPLEQYF
-,TRBJ1-2,TRBV19,14,-,TGTGCCAGTAACCTGGGGGACAAGTGGGATGGCTACACCTTC,CASNLGDKWDGYTF
-,TRBJ2-3,TRBV14,15,-,TGTGCCAGCAGCCAGCGGCAGCGGTCATACGGTACGCAGTATTTT,CASSQRQRSYGTQYF
TRBD1,TRBJ1-2,TRBV7-9,13,-,TGTGCCAGCAGGCTAGACAGGGGGCATGGCTACACCTTC,CASRLDRGHGYTF
-,TRBJ2-1,TRBV19,12,-,TGTGCCAGTAGTATCCAGGGTAATGAGCAGTTCTTC,CASSIQGNEQFF
-,TRBJ1-1,TRBV29-1,15,-,TGCAGCGTTGAAGTTGAGTGGGGGGGAAACACTGAAGCTTTCTTT,CSVEVEWGGNTEAFF
-,TRBJ2-7,TRBV11-2,15,-,TGTGCCAGCAGTCGTATGGGTGTCCGGGACACCGAGCAGTACTTC,CASSRMGVRDTEQYF
-,TRBJ2-5,TRBV4-1,12,-,TGCGCCAGCAGCCCAGAACTAGGGACCCAGTACTTC,CASSPELGTQYF
-,TRBJ1-4,TRBV9,15,-,TGTGCCAGCAGCCTGGGGAGGGCTGGGGGTGAAAAACTGTTTTTT,CASSLGRAGGEKLFF
TRBD1,TRBJ2-1,TRBV3-1/TRBV3-2,15,-,TGTGCCAGCAGCTCCCTAGATTCGACAGGGGCTGAGCAGTTCTTC,CASSSLDSTGAEQFF
TRBD1,TRBJ2-2,TRBV7-9,17,-,TGTGCCAGGTCAGGGGGACGCAATGTCGCGAACACCGGGGAGCTGTTTTTT,CARSGGRNVANTGELFF
TRBD1,TRBJ2-7,TRBV5-6,15,-,TGTGCCAGCAGCTTTAGGGCAGGGGGCCTCTACGAGCAGTACTTC,CASSFRAGGLYEQYF
TRBD1,TRBJ1-3,TRBV6-5,15,-,TGTGCCAGCAGCTTTGACAGGGGTTCAGTAAACACCATATATTTT,CASSFDRGSVNTIYF
TRBD2,TRBJ2-5,TRBV6-6,15,-,TGTGCCAGCAGTCCACTAGCGGGGGGGCTGAAGACCCAGTACTTC,CASSPLAGGLKTQYF
TRBD1,TRBJ1-2,TRBV6-2/TRBV6-3,13,-,TGTGCCAGCAGTTACGACAGGGGGCATGGCTACACCTTC,CASSYDRGHGYTF
TRBD2,TRBJ2-1,TRBV9,16,-,TGTGCCAGCAGCGCCGACCGGGACTACAGGAACAATGAGCAGTTCTTC,CASSADRDYRNNEQFF
-,TRBJ1-3,TRBV18,17,-,TGTGCCAGCTCACCCCCGGGGGGACGGCTCTCTGGAAACACCATATATTTT,CASSPPGGRLSGNTIYF
-,TRBJ2-7,TRBV20-1,11,-,TGCAGTGCTAGGGAGGATGTGGAGCAGTACTTC,CSAREDVEQYF
-,TRBJ1-4,TRBV21-1,16,-,TGTGCCAGCAGCAATAGTAGGAGGGGATGGTGTGAAAAACTGTTTTTT,CASSNSRRGWCEKLFF
-,TRBJ2-3,TRBV18,14,-,TGTGCCAGCTCACCACCGTCTAGCACAGATACGCAGTATTTT,CASSPPSSTDTQYF
-,TRBJ1-5,TRBV19,14,-,TGTGCCAGTAGTGCCGACAGATTAAATCAGCCCCAGCATTTT,CASSADRLNQPQHF
-,TRBJ1-1,TRBV5-4,15,-,TGTGCCAGCAAATTCAACAGTCACCCCCTACCTGAAGCTTTCTTT,CASKFNSHPLPEAFF
-,TRBJ2-1,TRBV11-3,17,-,TGTGCCAGCAGCTTAGACTCCGCGGGGGCCCCTTGGAATGAGCAGTTCTTC,CASSLDSAGAPWNEQFF
-,TRBJ1-1,TRBV29-1,14,-,TGCAGCGTTACACCCCTTTTCCCGAACACTGAAGCTTTCTTT,CSVTPLFPNTEAFF
-,TRBJ1-5,TRBV28,14,-,TGTGCCTCTATAGGGGGAAGGTCCGTTCAGCCCCAGCATTTT,CASIGGRSVQPQHF
TRBD1,TRBJ2-5,TRBV5-1,14,-,TGCGCCAGCAGCTTTTCGGGACAGCAAGAGACCCAGTACTTC,CASSFSGQQETQYF
-,TRBJ1-2,TRBV7-9,14,-,TGTGCCAGCAGCTTAGACCCGACAGGATATGGCTACACCTTC,CASSLDPTGYGYTF
-,TRBJ1-1,TRBV3-1/TRBV3-2,18,-,TGTGCCAGCAGCCCAAAACCTGCAGGGGTGGGAGATTACACTGAAGCTTTCTTT,CASSPKPAGVGDYTEAFF
TRBD1,TRBJ1-3,TRBV28,17,-,TGTGCCAGCAGTTCACACGCGGGACAGCCAAGGCGAAACACCATATATTTT,CASSSHAGQPRRNTIYF
TRBD1,TRBJ2-1,TRBV12-3/TRBV12-4,13,-,TGTGCCACCCGGACAGGTCCGGGTAATGAGCAGTTCTTC,CATRTGPGNEQFF
-,TRBJ1-6,TRBV30,13,once,TGTGCCTGGAGTGTTCCGGGTAATTCACCCCTCCACTTT,CAWSVPGNSPLHF
-,TRBJ2-2,TRBV6-4,13,-,TGTGCCAGCTCGGGGGAGCGCACCGGGGAGCTGTTTTTT,CASSGERTGELFF
TRBD2,TRBJ2-5,TRBV11-2,16,-,TGTGCCAGCAGCTTATCTTTTACTAGCGGGGTGGAGACCCAGTACTTC,CASSLSFTSGVETQYF
TRBD2,TRBJ2-3,TRBV4-2,18,-,TGTGCCAGCAGCCAAGGACTAGCGGGGGGAACTAGCACAGATACGCAGTATTTT,CASSQGLAGGTSTDTQYF
-,TRBJ1-4,TRBV15,15,-,TGTGCCACCAGCAGAGACAGGGTTCACAATGAAAAACTGTTTTTT,CATSRDRVHNEKLFF
TRBD1,TRBJ1-1,TRBV7-2,12,-,TGTGCCAGCAGCCTCTACAGGGGGCGAGCTTTCTTT,CASSLYRGRAFF
-,TRBJ1-1,TRBV7-9,14,-,TGTGCCAGCAGCTTTGGAGGCATGAACACTGAAGCTTTCTTT,CASSFGGMNTEAFF
-,TRBJ1-1,TRBV12-3/TRBV12-4,11,-,TGTGCCAGCAGTCTCGGGTCTGAAGCTTTCTTT,CASSLGSEAFF
TRBD2,TRBJ2-2,TRBV4-2,15,-,TGTGCCAGCAGCCGGAATAGCGGGGGGGCCGGGGAGCTGTTTTTT,CASSRNSGGAGELFF
-,TRBJ1-2,TRBV7-8,15,-,TGTGCCAGCAGACCCAGGGTAATTGGTTCGGAAGGCTACACCTTC,CASRPRVIGSEGYTF